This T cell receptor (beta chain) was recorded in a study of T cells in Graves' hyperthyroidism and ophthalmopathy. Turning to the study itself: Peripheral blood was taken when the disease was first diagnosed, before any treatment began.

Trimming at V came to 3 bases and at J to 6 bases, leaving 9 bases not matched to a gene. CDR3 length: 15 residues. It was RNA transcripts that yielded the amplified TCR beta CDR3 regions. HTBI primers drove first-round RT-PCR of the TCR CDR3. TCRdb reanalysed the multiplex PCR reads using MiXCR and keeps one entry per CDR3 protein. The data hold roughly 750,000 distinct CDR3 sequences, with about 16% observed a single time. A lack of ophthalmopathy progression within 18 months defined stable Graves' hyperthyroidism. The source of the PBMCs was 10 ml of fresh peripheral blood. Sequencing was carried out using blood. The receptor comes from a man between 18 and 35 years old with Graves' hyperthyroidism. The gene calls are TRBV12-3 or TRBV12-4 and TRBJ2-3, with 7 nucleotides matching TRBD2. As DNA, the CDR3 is TGTGCCAGCAGTTTTAGCGCGGGAGCATCCGATACGCAGTATTTT. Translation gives CASSFSAGASDTQYF.